The 7 T cell receptor beta chains below were found in one sample sequenced in a study of CD8 T cells in ankylosing spondylitis. MiXCR was run by TCRdb on the 5' RACE reads, yielding one entry per CDR3 protein. The profile shows 24,000 or so distinct CDR3 sequences, over 10% of them singletons. The sequenced material came from blood. The receptors here all came from a male donor with ankylosing spondylitis or in good health (not recorded which).

This clonotype has a count of ten or more. V usage is TRBV20-1 and J usage is TRBJ2-3, with 9 bases lining up with TRBD2. V shed 5 bases and J 5 bases; nucleotides not matched to a gene: 8. The CDR3 runs 14 residues. Germline CDR1 is DFQATT and CDR2 is SNEGSKA (reference sequence). CDR3 amino acids: CSASAGGPGDTQYF. The CDR3 coding sequence is TGCAGTGCTTCCGCGGGAGGGCCGGGAGATACGCAGTATTTT.

This clonotype was seen repeatedly, ten times or more. The chain employs TRBV20-1 and TRBJ2-7; 8 bases agree with TRBD1. Trimming removed 0 bases from V and 4 bases from J; junction bases left unmatched: 11. The germline V gene encodes CDR1 DFQATT and CDR2 SNEGSKA (reference sequence). This CDR3 has 16 residues. The CDR3 bases are TGCAGTGCTAGAGATGCGGACTGGACAGGGATTTACGAGCAGTACTTC. Amino acids: CSARDADWTGIYEQYF.

This clonotype has ten or more counts. The chain has TRBV12-3 or TRBV12-4 and TRBJ2-5; D is ambiguous. Trimming pared 3 bases from V and 4 bases from J, leaving 9 bases between. The CDR3 has 13 residues. CDR3 sequence: CASSFGPGETQYF. In DNA form, the CDR3 reads TGTGCCAGCAGTTTTGGACCCGGAGAGACCCAGTACTTC.

The chain carries TRBV7-9 and TRBJ2-7; TRBD1 or TRBD2 may be the D gene (5 bases each). V was cut by 5 bases and J by 3 bases, with 11 bases left in between. Looked up from germline, CDR1 is SEHNR and CDR2 is FQNEAQ (reference sequence). This CDR3 has 13 amino acids. The CDR3 sequence: CASSPRGFYEQYF. The CDR3 bases are TGTGCCAGCAGCCCCCGGGGCTTCTACGAGCAGTACTTC.

This clonotype was picked up many times. The V and J genes are TRBV4-3 and TRBJ2-7; D remains unclear. Per germline, CDR1 LGHNA and CDR2 YSLEER. The CDR3 loop spans 12 amino acids. V lost 4 bases, J lost 7 bases, and 11 bases lay in between. CDR3 loop: CASSPEDEEQYF. The CDR3 bases are TGCGCCAGCAGCCCAGAGGACGAGGAGCAGTACTTC.

In its sample, this clonotype was seen many times. This chain links TRBV9 with TRBJ2-3; D remains unclear. V gave up 0 bases and J gave up 0 bases, with 8 bases separating them. CDR1 SGDLS and CDR2 YYNGEE come from the germline V gene. The CDR3 has 15 amino acids. The DNA of the CDR3 is TGTGCCAGCAGCGTAGCTACGAGAAGCACAGATACGCAGTATTTT. Its translation: CASSVATRSTDTQYF. The full variable domain, in which reference TRBV9 and TRBJ2-3 provide the parts outside the CDR3, is DSGVTQTPKHLITATGQRVTLRCSPRSGDLSVYWYQQSLDQGLQFLIQYYNGEERAKGNILERFSAQQFPDLHSELNLSSLELGDSALYFCASSVATRSTDTQYFGPGTRLTVL.

This clonotype has only a few counts. The rearrangement uses TRBV5-1 and TRBJ1-6; the D is unclear. This CDR3 comprises 15 residues. The V end was cut by 4 bases, the J end by 8 bases, with 16 bases between. Germline V gene data show CDR1 as SGHRS and CDR2 as YFSETQ. The CDR3 sequence is CASSPSGREDSPLHF. The CDR3 DNA reads TGCGCCAGCAGCCCTTCGGGGAGGGAGGATTCACCCCTCCACTTT.